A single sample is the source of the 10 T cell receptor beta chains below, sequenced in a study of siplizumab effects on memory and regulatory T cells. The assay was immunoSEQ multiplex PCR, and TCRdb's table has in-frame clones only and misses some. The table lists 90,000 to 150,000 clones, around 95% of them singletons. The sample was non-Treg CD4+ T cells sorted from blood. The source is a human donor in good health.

The chain's CDR3 is CASSAAVAGNTIYF. DNA for the CDR3: TGTGCCAGCAGCGCGGCAGTGGCCGGAAACACCATATATTTT. The chain couples TRBV6-1 to TRBJ1-3, with unresolved D. The germline CDR1 and CDR2 sequences are MNHNS and SASEGT. Trimming removed 6 bases at V and 4 bases at J, with 13 bases between. This CDR3 is 14 amino acids long.

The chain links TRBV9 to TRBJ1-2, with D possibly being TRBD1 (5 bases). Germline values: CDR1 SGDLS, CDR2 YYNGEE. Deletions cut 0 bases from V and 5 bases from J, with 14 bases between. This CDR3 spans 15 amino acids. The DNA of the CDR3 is TGTGCCAGCAGCGTAGGGCTCCAGGGTGTTTATGGCTACACCTTC. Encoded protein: CASSVGLQGVYGYTF.

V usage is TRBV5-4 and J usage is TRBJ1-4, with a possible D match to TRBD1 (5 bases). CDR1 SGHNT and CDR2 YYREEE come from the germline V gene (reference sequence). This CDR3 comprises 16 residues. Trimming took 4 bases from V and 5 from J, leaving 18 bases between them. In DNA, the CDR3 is TGTGCCAGCAGCAACGGGCGCCAGGGTCCCAATGAAAAACTGTTTTTT. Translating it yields CASSNGRQGPNEKLFF.

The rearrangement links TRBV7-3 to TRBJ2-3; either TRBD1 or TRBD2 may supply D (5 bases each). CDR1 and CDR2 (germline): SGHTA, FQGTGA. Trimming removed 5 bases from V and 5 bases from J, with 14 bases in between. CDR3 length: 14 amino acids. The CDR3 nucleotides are TGTGCCAGCAGCCCGGGGCCGGACGTAGATACGCAGTATTTT. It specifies CASSPGPDVDTQYF.

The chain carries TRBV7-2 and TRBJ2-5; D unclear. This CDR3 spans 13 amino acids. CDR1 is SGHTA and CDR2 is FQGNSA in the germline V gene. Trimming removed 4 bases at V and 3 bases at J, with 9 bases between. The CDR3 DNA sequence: TGTGCCAGCAGCTCTCGTAGGGAAGAGACCCAGTACTTC. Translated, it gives CASSSRREETQYF.

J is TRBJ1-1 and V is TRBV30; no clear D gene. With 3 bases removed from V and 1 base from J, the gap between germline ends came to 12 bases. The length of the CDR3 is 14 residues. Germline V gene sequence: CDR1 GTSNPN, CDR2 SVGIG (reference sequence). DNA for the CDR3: TGTGCCTGGAGCCCCCGGTCGCCGAACACTGAAGCTTTCTTT. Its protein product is CAWSPRSPNTEAFF.

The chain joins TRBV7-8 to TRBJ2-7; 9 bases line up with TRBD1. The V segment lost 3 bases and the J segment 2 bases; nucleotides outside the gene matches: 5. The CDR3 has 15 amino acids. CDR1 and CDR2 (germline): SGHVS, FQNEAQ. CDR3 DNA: TGTGCCAGCAGCTTCCGGGACAGGGACCCCTACGAGCAGTACTTC. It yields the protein CASSFRDRDPYEQYF. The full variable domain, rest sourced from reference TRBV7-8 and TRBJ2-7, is GAGVSQSPRYKVAKRGQDVALRCDPISGHVSLFWYQQALGQGPEFLTYFQNEAQLDKSGLPSDRFFAERPEGSVSTLKIQRTQQEDSAVYLCASSFRDRDPYEQYFGPGTRLTVT.

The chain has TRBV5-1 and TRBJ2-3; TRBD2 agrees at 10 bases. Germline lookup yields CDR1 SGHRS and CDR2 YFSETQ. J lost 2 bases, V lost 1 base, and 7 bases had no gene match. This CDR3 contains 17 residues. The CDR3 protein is CASSLIPSGGHTDTQYF. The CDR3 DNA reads TGCGCCAGCAGCTTGATCCCTAGCGGGGGACACACAGATACGCAGTATTTT. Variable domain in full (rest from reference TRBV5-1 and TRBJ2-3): KAGVTQTPRYLIKTRGQQVTLSCSPISGHRSVSWYQQTPGQGLQFLFEYFSETQRNKGNFPGRFSGRQFSNSRSEMNVSTLELGDSALYLCASSLIPSGGHTDTQYFGPGTRLTVL.

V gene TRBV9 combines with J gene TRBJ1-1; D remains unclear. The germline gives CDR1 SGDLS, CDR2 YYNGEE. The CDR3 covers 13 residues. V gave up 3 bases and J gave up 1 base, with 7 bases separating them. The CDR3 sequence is CASSAAPNTEAFF. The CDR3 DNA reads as TGTGCCAGCAGCGCCGCACCGAACACTGAAGCTTTCTTT.

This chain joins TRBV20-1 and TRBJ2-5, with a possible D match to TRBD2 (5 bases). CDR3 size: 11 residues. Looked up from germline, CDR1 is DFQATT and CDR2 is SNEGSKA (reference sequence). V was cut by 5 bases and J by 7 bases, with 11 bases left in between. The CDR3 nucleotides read TGCAGTGCTCTCAACCGGGGGACCCAGTACTTC. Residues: CSALNRGTQYF.